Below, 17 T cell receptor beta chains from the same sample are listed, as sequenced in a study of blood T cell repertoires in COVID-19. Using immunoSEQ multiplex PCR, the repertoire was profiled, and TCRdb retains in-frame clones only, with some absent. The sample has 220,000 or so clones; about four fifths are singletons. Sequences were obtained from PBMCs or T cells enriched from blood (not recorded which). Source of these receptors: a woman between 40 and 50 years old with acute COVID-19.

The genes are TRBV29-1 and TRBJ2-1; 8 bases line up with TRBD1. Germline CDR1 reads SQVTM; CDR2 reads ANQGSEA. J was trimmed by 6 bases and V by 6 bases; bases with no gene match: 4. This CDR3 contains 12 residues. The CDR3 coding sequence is TGCAGCGTAGGACAGGGCCGCAATGAGCAGTTCTTC. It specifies CSVGQGRNEQFF.

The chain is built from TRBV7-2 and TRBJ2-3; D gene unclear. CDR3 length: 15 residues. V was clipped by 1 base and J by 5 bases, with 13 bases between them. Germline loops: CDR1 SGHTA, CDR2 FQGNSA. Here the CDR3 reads CASSLVSLVGDTQYF. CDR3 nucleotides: TGTGCCAGCAGCTTAGTGTCTTTGGTCGGAGATACGCAGTATTTT.

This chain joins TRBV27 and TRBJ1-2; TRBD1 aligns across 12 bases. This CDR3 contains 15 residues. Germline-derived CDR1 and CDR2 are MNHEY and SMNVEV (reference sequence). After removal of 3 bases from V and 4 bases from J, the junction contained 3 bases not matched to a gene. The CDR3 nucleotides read TGTGCCAGCAGTTTGGGACAGGGGGCGAGCTATGGCTACACCTTC. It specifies CASSLGQGASYGYTF.

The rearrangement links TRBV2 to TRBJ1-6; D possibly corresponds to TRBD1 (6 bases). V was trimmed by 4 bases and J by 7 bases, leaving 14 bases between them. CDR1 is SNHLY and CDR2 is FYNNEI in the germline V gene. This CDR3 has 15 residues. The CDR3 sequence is CASSGRGRGNSPLHF. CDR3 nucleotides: TGTGCCAGCAGTGGGAGAGGGAGGGGGAATTCACCCCTCCACTTT.

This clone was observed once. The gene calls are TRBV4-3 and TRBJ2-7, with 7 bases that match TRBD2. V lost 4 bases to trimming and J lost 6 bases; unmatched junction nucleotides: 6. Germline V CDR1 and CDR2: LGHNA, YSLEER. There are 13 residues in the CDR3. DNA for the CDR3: TGCGCCAGCAGCCCCTCACCGGGGGGCGAGCAGTACTTC. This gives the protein CASSPSPGGEQYF.

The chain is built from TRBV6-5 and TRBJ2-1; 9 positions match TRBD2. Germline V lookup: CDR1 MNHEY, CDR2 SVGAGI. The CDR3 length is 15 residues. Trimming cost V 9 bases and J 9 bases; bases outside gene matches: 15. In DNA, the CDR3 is TGTGCCAGTACACTTGAAGCGGGGGGAGGCCCTGAGCAGTTCTTC. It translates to CASTLEAGGGPEQFF.

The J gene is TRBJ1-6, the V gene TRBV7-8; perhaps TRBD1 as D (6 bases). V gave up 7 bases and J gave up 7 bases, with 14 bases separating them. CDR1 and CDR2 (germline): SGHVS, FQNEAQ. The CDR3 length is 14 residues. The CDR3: CASTEARGNSPLHF. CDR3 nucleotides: TGTGCCAGCACCGAAGCTAGGGGGAATTCACCCCTCCACTTT. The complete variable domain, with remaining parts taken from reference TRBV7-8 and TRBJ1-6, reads GAGVSQSPRYKVAKRGQDVALRCDPISGHVSLFWYQQALGQGPEFLTYFQNEAQLDKSGLPSDRFFAERPEGSVSTLKIQRTQQEDSAVYLCASTEARGNSPLHFGNGTRLTVT.

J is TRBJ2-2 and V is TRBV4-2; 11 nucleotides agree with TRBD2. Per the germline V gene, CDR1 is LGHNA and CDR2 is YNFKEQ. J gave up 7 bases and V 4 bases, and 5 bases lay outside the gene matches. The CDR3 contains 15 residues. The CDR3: CASSPTSGKIGELFF. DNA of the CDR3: TGTGCCAGCAGCCCGACTAGCGGGAAGATCGGGGAGCTGTTTTTT.

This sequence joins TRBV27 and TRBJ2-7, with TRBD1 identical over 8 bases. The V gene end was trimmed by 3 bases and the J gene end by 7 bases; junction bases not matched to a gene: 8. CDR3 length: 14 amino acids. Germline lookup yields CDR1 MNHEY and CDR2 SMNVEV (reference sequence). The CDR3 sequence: CASSFNQGAREQYF. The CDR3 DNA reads TGTGCCAGCAGTTTTAATCAGGGGGCGCGGGAGCAGTACTTC.

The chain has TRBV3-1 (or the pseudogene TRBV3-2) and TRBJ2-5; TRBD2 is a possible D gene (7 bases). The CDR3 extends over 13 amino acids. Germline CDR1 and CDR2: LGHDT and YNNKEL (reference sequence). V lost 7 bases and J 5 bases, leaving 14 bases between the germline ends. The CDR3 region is CASTRGGKETQYF. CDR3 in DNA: TGTGCCAGCACCAGGGGAGGGAAGGAGACCCAGTACTTC.

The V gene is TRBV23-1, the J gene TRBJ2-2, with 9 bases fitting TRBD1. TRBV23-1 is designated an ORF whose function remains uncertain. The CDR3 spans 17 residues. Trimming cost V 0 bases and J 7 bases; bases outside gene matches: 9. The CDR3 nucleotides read TGCGCCAGCAGTCAATCGAAGGACAGGGGACGGGGCGGGGAGCTGTTTTTT. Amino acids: CASSQSKDRGRGGELFF.

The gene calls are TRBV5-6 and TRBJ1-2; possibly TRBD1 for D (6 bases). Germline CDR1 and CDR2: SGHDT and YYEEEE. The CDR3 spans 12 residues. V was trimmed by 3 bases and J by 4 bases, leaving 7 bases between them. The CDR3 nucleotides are TGTGCCAGCAGCTCCAGGGGCTATGGCTACACCTTC. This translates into CASSSRGYGYTF.

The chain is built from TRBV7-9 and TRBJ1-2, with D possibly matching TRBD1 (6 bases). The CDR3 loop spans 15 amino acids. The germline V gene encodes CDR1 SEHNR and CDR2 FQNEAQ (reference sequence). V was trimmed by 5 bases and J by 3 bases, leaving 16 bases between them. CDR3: CASSPSLGADYGYTF. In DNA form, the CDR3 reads TGTGCCAGCAGCCCCTCCCTGGGGGCGGACTATGGCTACACCTTC.

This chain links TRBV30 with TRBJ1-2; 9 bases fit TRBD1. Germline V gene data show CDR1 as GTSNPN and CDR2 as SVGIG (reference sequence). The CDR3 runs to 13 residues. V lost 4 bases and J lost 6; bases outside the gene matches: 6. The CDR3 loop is CAWINTGGNGYTF. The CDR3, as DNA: TGTGCCTGGATCAATACAGGGGGCAATGGCTACACCTTC.

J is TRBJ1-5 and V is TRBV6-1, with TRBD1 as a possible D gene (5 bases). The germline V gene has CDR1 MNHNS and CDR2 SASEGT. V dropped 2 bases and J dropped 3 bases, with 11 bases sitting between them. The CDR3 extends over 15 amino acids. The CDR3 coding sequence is TGTGCCAGCAGTGAATTTCAGGGCACCAATCAGCCCCAGCATTTT. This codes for CASSEFQGTNQPQHF.

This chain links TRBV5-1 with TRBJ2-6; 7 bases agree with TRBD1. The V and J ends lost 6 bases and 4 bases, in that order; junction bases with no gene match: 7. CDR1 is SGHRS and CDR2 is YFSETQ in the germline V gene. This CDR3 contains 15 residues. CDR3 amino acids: CASTIDRAGANVLTF. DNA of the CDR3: TGCGCCAGCACCATAGACAGGGCCGGGGCCAACGTCCTGACTTTC. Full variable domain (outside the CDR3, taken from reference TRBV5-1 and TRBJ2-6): KAGVTQTPRYLIKTRGQQVTLSCSPISGHRSVSWYQQTPGQGLQFLFEYFSETQRNKGNFPGRFSGRQFSNSRSEMNVSTLELGDSALYLCASTIDRAGANVLTFGAGSRLTVL.

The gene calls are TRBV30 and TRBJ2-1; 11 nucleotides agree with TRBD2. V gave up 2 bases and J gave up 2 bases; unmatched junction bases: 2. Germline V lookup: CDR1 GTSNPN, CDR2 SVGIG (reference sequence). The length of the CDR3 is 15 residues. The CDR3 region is CAWSPTSGTYNEQFF. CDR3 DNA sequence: TGTGCCTGGAGTCCGACTAGCGGGACCTACAATGAGCAGTTCTTC.